The 12 T cell receptor beta chains presented below share a single source sample, sequenced in a study of cytomegalovirus exposure and HLA in healthy donors. PCR amplification relied on 60 Vbeta primers (plus 13 Jbeta primers). The protocol was immunoSEQ multiplex PCR, while the TCRdb copy is restricted to in-frame clones and leaves out a portion. The data contain about 73,000 clones, 60% to 75% of them singletons. The sample comprised PBMCs. These receptors all come from a man between 70 and 80 years old in good health and CMV-seronegative.

The chain's CDR3 is CASSYESNNEQFF. The CDR3 DNA reads as TGTGCCAGCAGTTACGAGAGCAACAATGAGCAGTTCTTC. The chain recombines TRBV6-6 with TRBJ2-1; D unresolved. V was cut by 2 bases and J by 5 bases, with 7 bases left in between. From germline, CDR1 is MNHNY and CDR2 SVGAGI (reference sequence). The CDR3 contains 13 residues.

The gene calls are TRBV14 and TRBJ1-2; 7 positions match TRBD1. The V gene end was trimmed by 4 bases and the J gene end by 7 bases; junction bases not matched to a gene: 15. Germline V gives CDR1 SGHDN, CDR2 FVKESK. This CDR3 contains 16 residues. CDR3 in DNA: TGTGCCAGCAGCCGGGACACCCCGGGACAGCTCATTGGCTACACCTTC. This codes for CASSRDTPGQLIGYTF. The full variable domain, rest sourced from reference TRBV14 and TRBJ1-2, is EAGVTQFPSHSVIEKGQTVTLRCDPISGHDNLYWYRRVMGKEIKFLLHFVKESKQDESGMPNNRFLAERTGGTYSTLKVQPAELEDSGVYFCASSRDTPGQLIGYTFGSGTRLTVV.

The chain uses TRBV5-1 and TRBJ2-7, with D possibly TRBD2 on 5 matching bases. The CDR3 is 13 amino acids. The germline gives CDR1 SGHRS, CDR2 YFSETQ. V lost 5 bases, J lost 7 bases, and 16 bases lay in between. For the CDR3, the DNA is TGCGCCAGCAGGACGGGATCCACGGGAGAGCAGTACTTC. It encodes CASRTGSTGEQYF.

The CDR3 DNA sequence: TGCGCCAGCAGCCAAGATAACAGGGTAGGTGGCTACACCTTC. Translation: CASSQDNRVGGYTF. This chain joins TRBV4-3 and TRBJ1-2, with D possibly TRBD1 on 6 matching bases. Germline V lookup: CDR1 LGHNA, CDR2 YSLEER. This CDR3 has 14 amino acids. V gave up 0 bases and J gave up 7 bases, with 12 bases separating them.

The chain carries TRBV9 and TRBJ2-4; 8 bases line up with TRBD1. This CDR3 spans 15 amino acids. V dropped 0 bases and J dropped 9; count of bases not matched to a gene: 8. Germline lookup yields CDR1 SGDLS and CDR2 YYNGEE. The CDR3 coding sequence is TGTGCCAGCAGCGTAGCTTCCGACAGGGGAAGCATTCAGTACTTC. The encoded protein is CASSVASDRGSIQYF.

The chain recombines TRBV6-6 with TRBJ1-1; TRBD1 might be the D (5 bases). This CDR3 is 14 amino acids long. V lost 7 bases and J lost 5, with 17 bases in between. CDR1 is MNHNY and CDR2 is SVGAGI in the germline V gene (reference sequence). The CDR3 DNA is TGTGCCAGCACCCCCCGGGGGTCAGGGACTGAAGCTTTCTTT. It translates to CASTPRGSGTEAFF.

This clone is a singleton in its sample. This chain links TRBV5-4 with TRBJ2-7, with D possibly matching TRBD2 (6 bases). This CDR3 spans 12 amino acids. The V end was cut by 4 bases, the J end by 6 bases, with 11 bases between. The germline CDR1 and CDR2 sequences are SGHNT and YYREEE (reference sequence). In DNA, the CDR3 is TGTGCCAGCAGCCCCTGGGGAGGCGAGCAGTACTTC. It encodes CASSPWGGEQYF.

The chain employs TRBV4-3 and TRBJ2-7; TRBD2 matches at 11 bases. This CDR3 spans 18 amino acids. The trim removed 2 bases at V and 7 bases at J, leaving 16 bases unmatched. From germline, CDR1 is LGHNA and CDR2 YSLEER. The DNA for the CDR3 is TGCGCCAGCAGCCAACAACATACGGGACTAGCGGTACCTGGGGAGCAGTACTTC. Translating it yields CASSQQHTGLAVPGEQYF.

The chain has TRBV28 and TRBJ1-4, with D tentatively TRBD1 (6 bases). V dropped 7 bases and J dropped 8 bases, with 17 bases sitting between them. The CDR3 loop spans 14 amino acids. Germline CDR1 and CDR2: MDHEN and SYDVKM. The DNA for the CDR3 is TGTGCCAGCAAGGGCGACAGGAGTAGGGAAAAACTGTTTTTT. This translates into CASKGDRSREKLFF.

This sequence joins TRBV19 and TRBJ2-3; perhaps TRBD2 as D (5 bases). This CDR3 comprises 15 residues. Germline loops: CDR1 LNHDA, CDR2 SQIVND (reference sequence). The V gene lost 5 bases and the J gene lost 0 bases, with 12 bases spanning the gap. The DNA of the CDR3 is TGTGCCAGTAGTCTAGCCCAGACTAGCACAGATACGCAGTATTTT. Its translation is CASSLAQTSTDTQYF.

The rearrangement joins TRBV2 to TRBJ2-7; tentatively, D is TRBD2 (6 bases). The CDR3 consists of 14 residues. The V end lost 2 bases, the J end lost 6 bases, and 14 bases lay between the germline ends. Germline CDR1 and CDR2: SNHLY and FYNNEI. CDR3 in amino acids: CASSEYFGGSEQYF. The CDR3 region has the DNA TGTGCCAGCAGTGAATATTTCGGGGGTAGCGAGCAGTACTTC.

CDR3 sequence: CASSGSGTAQETQYF. The CDR3 DNA follows: TGTGCCAGTAGTGGCTCCGGGACAGCGCAAGAGACCCAGTACTTC. The chain joins TRBV19 to TRBJ2-5; 7 positions agree with TRBD1. The CDR3 covers 15 residues. Germline loops: CDR1 LNHDA, CDR2 SQIVND (reference sequence). The junction had 8 bases not matched to a gene; V was cut back by 5 bases and J by 2 bases.